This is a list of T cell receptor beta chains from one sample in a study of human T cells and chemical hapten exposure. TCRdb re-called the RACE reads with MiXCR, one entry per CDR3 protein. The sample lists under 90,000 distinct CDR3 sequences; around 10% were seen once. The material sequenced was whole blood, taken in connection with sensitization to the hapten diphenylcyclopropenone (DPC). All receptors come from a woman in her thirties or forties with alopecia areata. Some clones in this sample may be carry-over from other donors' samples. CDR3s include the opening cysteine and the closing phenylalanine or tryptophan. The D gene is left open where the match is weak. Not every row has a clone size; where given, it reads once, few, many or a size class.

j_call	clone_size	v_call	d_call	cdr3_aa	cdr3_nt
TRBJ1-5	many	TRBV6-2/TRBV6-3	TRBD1	CASSSRGPLQPQHF	TGTGCCAGCAGTTCCAGGGGGCCTTTGCAGCCCCAGCATTTT
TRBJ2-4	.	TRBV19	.	CASSIYGENIQYF	TGTGCCAGTAGTATCTACGGGGAAAACATTCAGTACTTC
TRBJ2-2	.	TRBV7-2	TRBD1	CASSDEGTGGRTGELFF	TGTGCCAGCAGCGACGAGGGGACAGGGGGCAGGACCGGGGAGCTGTTTTTT
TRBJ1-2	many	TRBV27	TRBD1	CASSLRGTGVNYGYTF	TGTGCCAGCAGTTTGAGAGGGACAGGGGTCAACTATGGCTACACCTTC
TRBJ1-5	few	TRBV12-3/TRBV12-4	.	CASSLRDGSNQPQHF	TGTGCCAGCAGTTTAAGGGACGGGAGCAATCAGCCCCAGCATTTT
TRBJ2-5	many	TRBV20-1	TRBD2	CSAGESGGASETQYF	TGCAGTGCTGGTGAGAGCGGGGGGGCCTCGGAGACCCAGTACTTC
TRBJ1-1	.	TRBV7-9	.	CASSPKGRMNTEAFF	TGTGCCAGCAGCCCAAAGGGACGGATGAACACTGAAGCTTTCTTT
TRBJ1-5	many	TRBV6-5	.	CASSERLGSNQPQHF	TGTGCCAGCAGCGAAAGACTGGGCAGCAATCAGCCCCAGCATTTT
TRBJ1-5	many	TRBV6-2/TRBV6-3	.	CASTTSPSGQPQHF	TGTGCCAGCACCACGAGCCCCTCAGGGCAGCCCCAGCATTTT
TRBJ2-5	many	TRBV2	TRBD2	CASSDDPTSGGAEETQYF	TGTGCCAGCAGTGACGACCCTACTAGCGGGGGGGCGGAGGAGACCCAGTACTTC
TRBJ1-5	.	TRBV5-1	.	CASSLGGRGQPQHF	TGCGCCAGCAGCCTTGGGGGGCGTGGGCAGCCCCAGCATTTT
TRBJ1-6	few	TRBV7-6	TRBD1	CASSTLRQGRNSPLHF	TGTGCCAGCAGCACTCTCCGACAGGGGAGGAATTCACCCCTCCACTTT
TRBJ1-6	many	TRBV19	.	CASSIQGSPLHF	TGTGCCAGTAGTATTCAGGGATCACCCCTCCACTTT
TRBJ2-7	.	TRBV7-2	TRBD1	CASRPGQDFYEQYF	TGTGCCAGCAGACCGGGACAGGACTTCTACGAGCAGTACTTC
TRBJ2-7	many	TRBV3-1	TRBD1	CASSHTGTGTKQYF	TGTGCCAGCAGCCATACCGGGACAGGGACAAAGCAGTACTTC
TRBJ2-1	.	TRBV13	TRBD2	CASRRGGLADHNEQFF	TGTGCCAGCAGAAGAGGAGGACTAGCGGACCACAATGAGCAGTTCTTC
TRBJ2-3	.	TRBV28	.	CASRETGSQYF	TGTGCCAGCAGGGAAACAGGGTCGCAGTATTTT
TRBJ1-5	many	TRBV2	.	CASSTGDSNQPQHF	TGTGCCAGCAGTACGGGGGATAGCAATCAGCCCCAGCATTTT
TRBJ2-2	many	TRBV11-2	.	CASSEQNTGELFF	TGTGCCAGCAGCGAACAGAACACCGGGGAGCTGTTTTTT
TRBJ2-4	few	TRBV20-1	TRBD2	CSAAPRTSGGWHIQYF	TGCAGCGCAGCTCCTCGGACTAGCGGGGGTTGGCACATTCAGTACTTC
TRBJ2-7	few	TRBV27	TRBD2	CASSLSSGDTTYEQYF	TGTGCCAGCAGTTTATCAAGCGGGGATACGACCTACGAGCAGTACTTC
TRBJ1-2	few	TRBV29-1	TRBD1	CSVLSPGQGSYGYTF	TGCAGCGTCCTCTCTCCGGGACAGGGAAGCTATGGCTACACCTTC
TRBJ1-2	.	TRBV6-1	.	CASSSTPAWGYTF	TGTGCCAGCAGTTCTACTCCCGCCTGGGGCTACACCTTC
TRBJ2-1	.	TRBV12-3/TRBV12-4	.	CASSSWTPGSYNEQFF	TGTGCCAGCAGTTCCTGGACTCCTGGTTCCTACAATGAGCAGTTCTTC
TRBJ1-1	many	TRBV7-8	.	CASSFPSWGGDTEAFF	TGTGCCAGCAGCTTCCCTTCGTGGGGGGGTGACACTGAAGCTTTCTTT
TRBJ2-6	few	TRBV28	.	CASSLGRGAGANVLTF	TGTGCCAGCAGTTTAGGGCGCGGTGCTGGGGCCAACGTCCTGACTTTC
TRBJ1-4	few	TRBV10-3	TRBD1	CAISEFGTGYAVATNEKLFF	TGTGCCATCAGTGAGTTCGGGACAGGGTACGCAGTTGCAACTAATGAAAAACTGTTTTTT
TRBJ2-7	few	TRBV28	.	CASSLPGGEQYF	TGTGCCAGCAGTTTGCCGGGTGGCGAGCAGTACTTC
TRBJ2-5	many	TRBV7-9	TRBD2	CASSPGTSGLQETQYF	TGTGCCAGCAGCCCAGGGACTAGCGGACTCCAAGAGACCCAGTACTTC
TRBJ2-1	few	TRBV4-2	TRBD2	CASSQDNKRGANEQFF	TGTGCCAGCAGCCAAGATAACAAGCGGGGGGCCAATGAGCAGTTCTTC
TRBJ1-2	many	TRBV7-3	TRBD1	CASSLGGTAYGYTF	TGTGCCAGCAGCTTAGGCGGGACAGCCTATGGCTACACCTTC
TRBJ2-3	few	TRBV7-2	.	CASSLAFAGLTDTQYF	TGTGCCAGCAGCTTAGCGTTCGCGGGACTCACAGATACGCAGTATTTT
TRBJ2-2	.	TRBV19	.	CASSIGPLNTGELFF	TGTGCCAGTAGTATAGGTCCACTTAACACCGGGGAGCTGTTTTTT
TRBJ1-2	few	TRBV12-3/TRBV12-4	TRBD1	CASTVLGTGEGYTF	TGTGCCAGCACCGTTTTGGGGACAGGGGAAGGCTACACCTTC
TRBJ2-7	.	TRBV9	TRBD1	CASSVGGGAPGEQYF	TGTGCCAGCAGCGTAGGAGGGGGCGCCCCCGGGGAGCAGTACTTC
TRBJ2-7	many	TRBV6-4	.	CASRLRGKRDYEQYF	TGTGCCAGCAGGCTACGGGGGAAGAGGGATTACGAGCAGTACTTC
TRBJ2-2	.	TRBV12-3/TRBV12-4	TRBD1	CASSLGAGGDGELFF	TGTGCCAGCAGTTTAGGGGCAGGGGGCGACGGGGAGCTGTTTTTT
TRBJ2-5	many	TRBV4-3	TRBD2	CASSWERGSEETQYF	TGCGCCAGCAGCTGGGAGCGGGGGTCGGAAGAGACCCAGTACTTC
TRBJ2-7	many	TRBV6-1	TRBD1	CASSEEGGQGAMTYEQYF	TGTGCCAGCAGTGAAGAGGGGGGACAGGGTGCAATGACCTACGAGCAGTACTTC
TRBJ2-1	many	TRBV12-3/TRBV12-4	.	CASSPPLKKQFF	TGTGCCAGCAGTCCTCCCTTGAAGAAGCAGTTCTTC
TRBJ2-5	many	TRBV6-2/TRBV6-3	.	CASSSGPIQETQYF	TGTGCCAGCAGTTCGGGACCTATCCAAGAGACCCAGTACTTC
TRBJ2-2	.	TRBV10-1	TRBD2	CASSRTSLNTGELFF	TGCGCCAGCAGCCGGACTAGCTTGAACACCGGGGAGCTGTTTTTT
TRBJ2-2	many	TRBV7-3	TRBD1	CASSLDRVGSNTGELFF	TGTGCCAGCAGCCTAGACAGGGTGGGGTCGAACACCGGGGAGCTGTTTTTT
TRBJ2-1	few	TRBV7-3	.	CASSGPDNEQFF	TGTGCCAGCAGCGGACCCGACAATGAGCAGTTCTTC
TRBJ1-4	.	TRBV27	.	CASSSRPQDEKLFF	TGTGCCAGCAGTTCCCGACCACAGGACGAAAAACTGTTTTTT
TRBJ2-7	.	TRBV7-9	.	CASSPSTGFYEQYF	TGTGCCAGCAGCCCGTCGACAGGATTCTACGAGCAGTACTTC
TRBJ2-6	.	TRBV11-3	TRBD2	CASSSGTSGGGANVLTF	TGTGCCAGCAGCTCCGGGACTAGCGGGGGTGGGGCCAACGTCCTGACTTTC
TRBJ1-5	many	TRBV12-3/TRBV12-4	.	CASSFGLLGGSGQPQHF	TGTGCCAGCAGTTTTGGGTTATTAGGTGGGTCGGGGCAGCCCCAGCATTTT
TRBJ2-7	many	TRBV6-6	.	CASRRDDHYEQYF	TGTGCCAGCAGGAGGGACGACCACTACGAGCAGTACTTC
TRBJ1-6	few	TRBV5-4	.	CASSLDGGAYNSPLHF	TGTGCCAGCAGCTTGGACGGGGGCGCCTATAATTCACCCCTCCACTTT
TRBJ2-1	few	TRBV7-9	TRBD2	CASSLASGGPDNEQFF	TGTGCCAGCAGCTTGGCTAGCGGGGGACCTGACAATGAGCAGTTCTTC
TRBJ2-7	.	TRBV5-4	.	CASSKETGLHEQYF	TGTGCCAGCAGTAAAGAGACAGGCCTCCACGAGCAGTACTTC
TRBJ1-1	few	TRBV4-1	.	CASSQDVTRVPEAFF	TGCGCCAGCAGCCAAGACGTGACCCGGGTCCCTGAAGCTTTCTTT
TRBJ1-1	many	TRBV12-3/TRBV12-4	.	CASSSLSGKKLNTEAFF	TGTGCCAGCAGCTCTCTTTCAGGGAAGAAGCTGAACACTGAAGCTTTCTTT
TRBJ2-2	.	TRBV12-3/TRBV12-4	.	CASRRQQGNTGELFF	TGTGCCAGCAGGCGACAACAGGGGAACACCGGGGAGCTGTTTTTT
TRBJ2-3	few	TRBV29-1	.	CSVEDLSPGTQYF	TGCAGCGTTGAGGACCTAAGCCCCGGTACGCAGTATTTT
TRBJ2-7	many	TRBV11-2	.	CASSLAWEQYF	TGTGCCAGCAGCTTAGCCTGGGAGCAGTACTTC